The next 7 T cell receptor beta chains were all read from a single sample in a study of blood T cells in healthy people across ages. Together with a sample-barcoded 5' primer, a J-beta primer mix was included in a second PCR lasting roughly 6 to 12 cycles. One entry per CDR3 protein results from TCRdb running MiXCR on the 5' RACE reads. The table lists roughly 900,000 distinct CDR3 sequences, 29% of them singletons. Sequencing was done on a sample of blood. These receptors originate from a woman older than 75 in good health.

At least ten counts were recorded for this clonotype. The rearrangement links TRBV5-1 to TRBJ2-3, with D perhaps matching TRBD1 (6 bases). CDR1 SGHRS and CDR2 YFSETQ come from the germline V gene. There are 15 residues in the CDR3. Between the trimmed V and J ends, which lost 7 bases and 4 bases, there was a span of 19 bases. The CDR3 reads CASSGAGAKSDTQYF. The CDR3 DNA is TGCGCCAGCTCGGGCGCAGGGGCCAAGTCAGATACGCAGTATTTT.

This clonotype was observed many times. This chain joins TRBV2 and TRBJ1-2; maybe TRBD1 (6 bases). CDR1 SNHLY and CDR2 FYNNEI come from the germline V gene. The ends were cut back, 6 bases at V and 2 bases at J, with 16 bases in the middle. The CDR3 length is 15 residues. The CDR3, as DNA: TGTGCCAGCAGAGATGGGGGCGGGGGAAACTATGGCTACACCTTC. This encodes CASRDGGGGNYGYTF.

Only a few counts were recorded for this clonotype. The CDR3 region is CASSPRSYLAKNIQYF. Here the CDR3 DNA reads TGTGCCAGCAGCCCGCGGAGTTATCTAGCCAAAAACATTCAGTACTTC. The chain combines TRBV3-1 with TRBJ2-4; D unclear. Trimming pared 4 bases from V and 0 bases from J, leaving 13 bases between. The CDR3 has 16 residues. Germline CDR1 is LGHDT and CDR2 is YNNKEL (reference sequence). The complete variable domain, with remaining parts taken from reference TRBV3-1 and TRBJ2-4, reads DTAVSQTPKYLVTQMGNDKSIKCEQNLGHDTMYWYKQDSKKFLKIMFSYNNKELIINETVPNRFSPKSPDKAHLNLHINSLELGDSAVYFCASSPRSYLAKNIQYFGAGTRLSVL.

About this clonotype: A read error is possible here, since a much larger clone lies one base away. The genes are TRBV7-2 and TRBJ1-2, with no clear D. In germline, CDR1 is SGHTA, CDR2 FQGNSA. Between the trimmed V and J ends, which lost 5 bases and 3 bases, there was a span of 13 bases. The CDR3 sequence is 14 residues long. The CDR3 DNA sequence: TGTGCCAGCAGCCCATTGAGGCCCTACTATGGCTACACCTTC. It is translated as CASSPLRPYYGYTF.

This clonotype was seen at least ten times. CDR3: CASSLVSAAQETQYF. Written as DNA, the CDR3 is TGCGCCAGCAGCTTGGTGTCGGCGGCCCAAGAGACCCAGTACTTC. The chain couples TRBV5-1 to TRBJ2-5; D ambiguous. This CDR3 comprises 15 residues. V was trimmed by 0 bases and J by 1 base, leaving 10 bases between them. Germline CDR1 and CDR2: SGHRS and YFSETQ.

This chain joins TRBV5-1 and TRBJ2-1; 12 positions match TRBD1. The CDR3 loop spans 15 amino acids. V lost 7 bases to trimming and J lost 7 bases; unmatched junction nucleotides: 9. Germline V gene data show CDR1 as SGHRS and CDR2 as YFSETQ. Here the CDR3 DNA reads TGCGCCAGCGCGCCCAGGGGACAGGGGGCTAATGAGCAGTTCTTC. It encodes CASAPRGQGANEQFF.

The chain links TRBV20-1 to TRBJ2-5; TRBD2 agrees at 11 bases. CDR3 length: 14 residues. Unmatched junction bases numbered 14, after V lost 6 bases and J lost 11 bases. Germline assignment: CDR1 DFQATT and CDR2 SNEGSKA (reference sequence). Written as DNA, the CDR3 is TGCAGTGCGGAACTAGCGGGGGACCACAATGGGCAGTACTTC. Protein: CSAELAGDHNGQYF.